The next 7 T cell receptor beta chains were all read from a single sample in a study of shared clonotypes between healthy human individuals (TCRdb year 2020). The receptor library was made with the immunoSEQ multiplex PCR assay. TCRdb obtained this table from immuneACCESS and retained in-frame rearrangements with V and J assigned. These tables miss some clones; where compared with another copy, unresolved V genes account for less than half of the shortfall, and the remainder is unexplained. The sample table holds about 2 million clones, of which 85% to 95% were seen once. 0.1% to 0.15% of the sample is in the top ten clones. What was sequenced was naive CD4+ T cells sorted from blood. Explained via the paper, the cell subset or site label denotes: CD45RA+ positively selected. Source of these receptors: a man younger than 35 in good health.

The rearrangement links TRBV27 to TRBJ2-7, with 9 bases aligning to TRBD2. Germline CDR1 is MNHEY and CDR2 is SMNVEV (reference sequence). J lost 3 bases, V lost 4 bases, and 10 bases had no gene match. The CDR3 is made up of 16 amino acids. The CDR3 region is CASSSRSGGRYYEQYF. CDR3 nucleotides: TGTGCCAGCAGTTCCCGTAGCGGGGGCCGATACTACGAGCAGTACTTC.

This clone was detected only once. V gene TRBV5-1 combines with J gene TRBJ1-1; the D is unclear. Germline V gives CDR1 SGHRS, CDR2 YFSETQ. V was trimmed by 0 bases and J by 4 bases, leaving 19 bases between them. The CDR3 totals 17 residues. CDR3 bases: TGCGCCAGCAGCTTGGTATCGCCTCTCTCGGGTGGCACTGAAGCTTTCTTT. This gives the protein CASSLVSPLSGGTEAFF.

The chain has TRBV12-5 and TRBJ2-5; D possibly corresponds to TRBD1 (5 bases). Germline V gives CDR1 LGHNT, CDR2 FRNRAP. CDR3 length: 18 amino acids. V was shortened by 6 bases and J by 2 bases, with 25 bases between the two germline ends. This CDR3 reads CASGFGFKAPAGQETQYF. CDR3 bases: TGTGCTAGTGGCTTCGGATTTAAGGCACCAGCAGGGCAAGAGACCCAGTACTTC.

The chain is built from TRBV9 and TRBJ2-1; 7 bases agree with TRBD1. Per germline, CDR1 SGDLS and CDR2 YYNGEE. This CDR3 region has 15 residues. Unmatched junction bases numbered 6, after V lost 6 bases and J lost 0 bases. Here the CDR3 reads CASNRQGSSYNEQFF. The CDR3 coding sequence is TGTGCCAGCAACCGACAGGGTAGCTCCTACAATGAGCAGTTCTTC.

CDR3 in amino acids: CASSEVTYNSPLHF. In DNA form, the CDR3 reads TGTGCCAGCAGTGAAGTTACCTATAATTCACCCCTCCACTTT. The chain joins TRBV2 to TRBJ1-6, with D uncertain. CDR3 length: 14 residues. V lost 1 base and J 2 bases, leaving 3 bases between the germline ends. The germline gives CDR1 SNHLY, CDR2 FYNNEI.

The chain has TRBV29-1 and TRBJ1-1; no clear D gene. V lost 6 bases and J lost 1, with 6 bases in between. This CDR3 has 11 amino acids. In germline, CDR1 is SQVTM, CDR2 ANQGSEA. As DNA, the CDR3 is TGCAGCGTGGGGTCGAACACTGAAGCTTTCTTT. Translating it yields CSVGSNTEAFF.

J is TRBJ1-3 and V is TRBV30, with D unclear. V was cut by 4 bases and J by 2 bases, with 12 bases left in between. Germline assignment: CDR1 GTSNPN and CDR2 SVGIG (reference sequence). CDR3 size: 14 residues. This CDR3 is CAWTSGSPGNTIYF. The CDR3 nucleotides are TGTGCCTGGACTTCGGGGAGCCCTGGAAACACCATATATTTT.